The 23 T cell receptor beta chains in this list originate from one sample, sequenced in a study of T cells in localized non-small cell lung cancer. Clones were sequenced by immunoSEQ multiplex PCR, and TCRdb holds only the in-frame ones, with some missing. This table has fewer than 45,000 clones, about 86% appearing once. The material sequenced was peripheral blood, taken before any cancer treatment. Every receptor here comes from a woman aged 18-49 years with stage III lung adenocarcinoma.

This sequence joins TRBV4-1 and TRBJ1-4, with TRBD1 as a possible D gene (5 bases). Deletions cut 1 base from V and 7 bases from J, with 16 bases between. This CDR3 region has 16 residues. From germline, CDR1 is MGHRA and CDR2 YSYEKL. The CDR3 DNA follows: TGCGCCAGCAGCCAAGTTTCGGGGGTTGTTGGTGAAAAACTGTTTTTT. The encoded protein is CASSQVSGVVGEKLFF.

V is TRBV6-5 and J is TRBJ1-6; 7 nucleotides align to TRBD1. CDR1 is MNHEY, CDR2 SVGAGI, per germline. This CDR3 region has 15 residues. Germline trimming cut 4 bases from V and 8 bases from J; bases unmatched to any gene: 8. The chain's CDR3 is CASSSLDRADSPLHF. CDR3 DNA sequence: TGTGCCAGCAGTTCCTTAGACAGGGCAGATTCACCCCTCCACTTT.

In DNA, the CDR3 is TGTGCCAGCAGCTTAGGGGGGGTTGGGGAGACCCAGTACTTC. Residues: CASSLGGVGETQYF. The J gene is TRBJ2-5, the V gene TRBV11-3, with D maybe TRBD2 (6 bases). This CDR3 region has 14 residues. Germline-derived CDR1 and CDR2 are SGHNT and YENEEA. V was clipped by 1 base and J by 5 bases, with 11 bases between them.

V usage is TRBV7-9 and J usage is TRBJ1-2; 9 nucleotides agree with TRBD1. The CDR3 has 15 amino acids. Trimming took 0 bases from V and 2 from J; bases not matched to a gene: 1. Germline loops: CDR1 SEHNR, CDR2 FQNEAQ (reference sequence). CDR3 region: CASSLATGGNYGYTF. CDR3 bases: TGTGCCAGCAGCTTAGCGACAGGGGGAAACTATGGCTACACCTTC.

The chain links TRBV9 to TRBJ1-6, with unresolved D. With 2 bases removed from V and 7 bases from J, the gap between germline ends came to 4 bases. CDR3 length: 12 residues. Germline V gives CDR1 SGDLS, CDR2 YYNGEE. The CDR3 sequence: CASSVANSPLHF. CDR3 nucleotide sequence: TGTGCCAGCAGCGTGGCCAATTCACCCCTCCACTTT.

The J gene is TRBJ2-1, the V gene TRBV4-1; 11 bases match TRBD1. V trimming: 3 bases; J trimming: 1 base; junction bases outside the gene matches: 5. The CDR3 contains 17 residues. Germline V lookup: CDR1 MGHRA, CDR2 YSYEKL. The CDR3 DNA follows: TGCGCCAGCAGCCAGGTGGGACAGGGGGTATCCTACAATGAGCAGTTCTTC. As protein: CASSQVGQGVSYNEQFF.

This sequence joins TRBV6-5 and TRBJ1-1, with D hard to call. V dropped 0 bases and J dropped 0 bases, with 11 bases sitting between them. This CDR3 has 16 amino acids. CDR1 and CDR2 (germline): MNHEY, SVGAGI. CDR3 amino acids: CASSYSSGRLNTEAFF. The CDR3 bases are TGTGCCAGCAGTTACTCGAGTGGGAGATTGAACACTGAAGCTTTCTTT.

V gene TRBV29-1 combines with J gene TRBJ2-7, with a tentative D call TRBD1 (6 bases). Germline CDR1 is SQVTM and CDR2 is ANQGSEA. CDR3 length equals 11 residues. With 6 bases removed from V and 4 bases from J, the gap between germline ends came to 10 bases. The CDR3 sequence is CSVVGGYEQYF. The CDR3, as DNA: TGCAGCGTAGTAGGGGGTTACGAGCAGTACTTC.

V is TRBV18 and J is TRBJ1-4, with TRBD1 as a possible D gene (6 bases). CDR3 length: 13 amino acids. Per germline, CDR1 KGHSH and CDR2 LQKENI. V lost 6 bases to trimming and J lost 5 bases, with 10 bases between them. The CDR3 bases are TGTGCCAGCTCGCCCGACAGGAATGAAAAACTGTTTTTT. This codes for CASSPDRNEKLFF.

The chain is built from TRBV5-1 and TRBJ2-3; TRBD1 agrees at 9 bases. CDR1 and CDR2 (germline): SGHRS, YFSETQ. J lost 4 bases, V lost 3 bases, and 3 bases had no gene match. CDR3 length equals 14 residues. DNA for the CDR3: TGCGCCAGCAGCTCAGACAGGGGGTCAGATACGCAGTATTTT. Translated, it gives CASSSDRGSDTQYF.

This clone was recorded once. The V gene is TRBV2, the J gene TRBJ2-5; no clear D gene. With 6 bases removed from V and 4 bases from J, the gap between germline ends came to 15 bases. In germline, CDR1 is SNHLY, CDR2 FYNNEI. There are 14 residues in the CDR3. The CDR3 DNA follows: TGTGCCAGCAGGGCCCGGCTGGCGCGAGAGACCCAGTACTTC. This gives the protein CASRARLARETQYF.

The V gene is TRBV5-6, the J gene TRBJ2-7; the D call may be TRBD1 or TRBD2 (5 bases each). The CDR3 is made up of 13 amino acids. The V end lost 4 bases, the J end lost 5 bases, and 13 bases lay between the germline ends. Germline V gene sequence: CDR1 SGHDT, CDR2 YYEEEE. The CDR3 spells CASSLGVVHEQYF. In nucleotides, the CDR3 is TGTGCCAGCAGCCTGGGGGTGGTCCACGAGCAGTACTTC.

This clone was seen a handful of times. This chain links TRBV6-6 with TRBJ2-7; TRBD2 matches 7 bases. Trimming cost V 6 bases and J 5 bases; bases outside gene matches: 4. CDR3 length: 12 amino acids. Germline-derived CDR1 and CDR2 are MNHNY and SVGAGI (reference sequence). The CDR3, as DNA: TGTGCCAGCAGCCACCGGGGGGACGAGCAGTACTTC. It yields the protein CASSHRGDEQYF.

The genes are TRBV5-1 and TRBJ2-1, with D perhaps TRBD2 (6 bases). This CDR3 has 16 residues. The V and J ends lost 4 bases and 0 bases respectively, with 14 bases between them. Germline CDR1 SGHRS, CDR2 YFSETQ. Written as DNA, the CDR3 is TGCGCCAGCAGCCGGGGACTCCCGAGCTCCTACAATGAGCAGTTCTTC. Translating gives CASSRGLPSSYNEQFF. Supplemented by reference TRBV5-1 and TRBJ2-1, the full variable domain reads KAGVTQTPRYLIKTRGQQVTLSCSPISGHRSVSWYQQTPGQGLQFLFEYFSETQRNKGNFPGRFSGRQFSNSRSEMNVSTLELGDSALYLCASSRGLPSSYNEQFFGPGTRLTVL.

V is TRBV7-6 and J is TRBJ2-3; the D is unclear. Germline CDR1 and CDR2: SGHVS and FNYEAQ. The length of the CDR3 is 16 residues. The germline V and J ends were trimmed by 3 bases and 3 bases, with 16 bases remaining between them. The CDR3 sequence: CASSFLGNVATDTQYF. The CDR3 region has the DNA TGTGCCAGCAGCTTCCTAGGGAACGTTGCGACAGATACGCAGTATTTT.

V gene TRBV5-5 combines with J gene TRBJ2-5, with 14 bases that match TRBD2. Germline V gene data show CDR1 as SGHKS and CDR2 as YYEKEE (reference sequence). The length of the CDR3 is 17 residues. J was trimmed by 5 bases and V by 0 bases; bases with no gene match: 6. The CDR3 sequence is CASSLGTSGGRSETQYF. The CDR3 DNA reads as TGTGCCAGCAGCTTGGGGACTAGCGGGGGGAGGTCGGAGACCCAGTACTTC.

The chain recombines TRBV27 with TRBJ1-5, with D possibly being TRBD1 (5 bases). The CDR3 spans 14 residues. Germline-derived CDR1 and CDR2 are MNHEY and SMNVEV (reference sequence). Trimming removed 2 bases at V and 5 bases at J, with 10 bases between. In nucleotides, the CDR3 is TGTGCCAGCAGTTTAGGGGCCGGGTATCAGCCCCAGCATTTT. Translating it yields CASSLGAGYQPQHF.

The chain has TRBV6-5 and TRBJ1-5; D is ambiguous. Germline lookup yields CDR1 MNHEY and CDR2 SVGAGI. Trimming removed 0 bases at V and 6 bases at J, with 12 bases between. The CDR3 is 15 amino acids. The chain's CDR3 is CASSYSFALGQPQHF. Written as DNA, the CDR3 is TGTGCCAGCAGTTACTCGTTTGCTTTGGGTCAGCCCCAGCATTTT.

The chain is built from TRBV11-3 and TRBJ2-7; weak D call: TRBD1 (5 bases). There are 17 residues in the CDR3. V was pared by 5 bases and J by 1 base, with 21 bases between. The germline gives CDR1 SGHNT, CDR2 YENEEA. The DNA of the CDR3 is TGTGCCAGCAGCCGAGTCCCAGGGCATTGGGAATCCTACGAGCAGTACTTC. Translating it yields CASSRVPGHWESYEQYF.

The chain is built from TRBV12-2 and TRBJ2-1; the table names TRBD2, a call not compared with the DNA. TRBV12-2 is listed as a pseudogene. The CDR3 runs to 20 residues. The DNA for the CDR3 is TGTGCAAGTCGCTTAGGTTCCCGTGCGACTAGTTCAGTTGTGTTGAATGAGCAGTTCTTC. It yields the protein CASRLGSRATSSVVLNEQFF.

This CDR3 reads CASRETGGQETQYF. As DNA, the CDR3 is TGTGCCAGCAGAGAGACAGGGGGCCAAGAGACCCAGTACTTC. This chain connects TRBV6-6 to TRBJ2-5; the match to TRBD1 covers 9 bases. The J segment lost 1 base and the V segment lost 6 bases, leaving 3 bases of the junction unmatched. Germline CDR1 and CDR2: MNHNY and SVGAGI (reference sequence). The CDR3 runs to 14 residues.

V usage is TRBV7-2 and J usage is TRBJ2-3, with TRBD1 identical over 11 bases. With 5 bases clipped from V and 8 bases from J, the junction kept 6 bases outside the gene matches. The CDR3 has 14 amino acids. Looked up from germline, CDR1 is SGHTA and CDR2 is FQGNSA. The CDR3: CASSRGQGAVTQYF. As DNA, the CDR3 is TGTGCCAGCAGCAGAGGACAGGGGGCAGTTACGCAGTATTTT.

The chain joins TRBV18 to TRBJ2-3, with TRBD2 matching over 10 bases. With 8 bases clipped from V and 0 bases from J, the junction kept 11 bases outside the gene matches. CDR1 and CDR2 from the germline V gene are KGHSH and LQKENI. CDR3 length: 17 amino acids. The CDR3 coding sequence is TGTGCCAGCCGACCTAGGGCTAGCGGGGGAAGCACAGATACGCAGTATTTT. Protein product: CASRPRASGGSTDTQYF.